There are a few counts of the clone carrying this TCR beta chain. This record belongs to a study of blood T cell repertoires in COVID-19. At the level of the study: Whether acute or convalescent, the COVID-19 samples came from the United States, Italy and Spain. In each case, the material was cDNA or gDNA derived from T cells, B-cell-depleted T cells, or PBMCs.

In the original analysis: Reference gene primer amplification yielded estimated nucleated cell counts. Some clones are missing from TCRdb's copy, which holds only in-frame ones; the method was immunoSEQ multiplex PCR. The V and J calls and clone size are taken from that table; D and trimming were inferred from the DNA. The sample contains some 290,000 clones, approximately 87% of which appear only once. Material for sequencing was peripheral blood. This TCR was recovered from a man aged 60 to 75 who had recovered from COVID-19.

The CDR3 loop reads CASSQEGGTRSLEQYF. CDR3 DNA: TGTGCCAGCAGCCAAGAAGGGGGGACTAGATCTCTCGAGCAGTACTTC. The rearrangement links TRBV4-2 to TRBJ2-7, with 8 bases aligning to TRBD2. The CDR3 consists of 16 residues. Germline CDR1 reads LGHNA; CDR2 reads YNFKEQ. Losses at the gene ends were 0 bases for V and 6 bases for J; bases not matched to a gene: 10.